These 3 T cell receptor beta chains came from one sample sequenced in a study of regulatory T cells in long-lasting Graves disease. Combining iRepertoire HTBI primers with Arm-PCR of CDR3 regions, the authors built TCR beta libraries. TCRdb re-called the multiplex PCR reads with MiXCR, one entry per CDR3 protein. The table includes about 330,000 distinct CDR3 sequences, 15% to 20% detected once. Time point described: newly diagnosed GD, antithyroid drugs for less than 3 months. PBMCs were the source of the RNA used for TCR sequencing. These data were likewise used in another study, on T cells in Graves' hyperthyroidism and ophthalmopathy.

The material was peripheral blood mononuclear cells (PBMCs), obtained at new diagnosis, from a patient treated with antithyroid drugs. The receptors originated from a woman aged 18-29 years with Graves disease.

Ten or more counts support this clonotype. The chain links TRBV3-1 to TRBJ2-5; D unresolved. The V and J ends lost 0 bases and 7 bases respectively, with 6 bases between them. The CDR3 consists of 12 residues. Germline V gene data show CDR1 as LGHDT and CDR2 as YNNKEL (reference sequence). The CDR3 DNA sequence: TGTGCCAGCAGCCAAGATGGAAGGACCCAGTACTTC. Its protein is CASSQDGRTQYF.

This clonotype was counted at least ten times. The CDR3 sequence: CASTAGAGDTQYF. In DNA form, the CDR3 reads TGTGCCAGCACGGCGGGGGCGGGAGATACGCAGTATTTT. The J gene is TRBJ2-3, the V gene TRBV28; D may be TRBD2 (7 bases). This CDR3 comprises 13 residues. Germline assignment: CDR1 MDHEN and CDR2 SYDVKM. Trimming took off 7 bases at V and 5 bases at J, with 13 bases between the two ends. The whole variable domain, remainder taken from reference TRBV28 and TRBJ2-3, is DVKVTQSSRYLVKRTGEKVFLECVQDMDHENMFWYRQDPGLGLRLIYFSYDVKMKEKGDIPEGYSVSREKKERFSLILESASTNQTSMYLCASTAGAGDTQYFGPGTRLTVL.

There are a few counts of this clonotype. A read error may account for a junction end that differs from germline. The rearrangement links TRBV19 to TRBJ1-1, with D hard to call. CDR3 size: 14 residues. Germline V gives CDR1 LNHDA, CDR2 SQIVND (reference sequence). CDR3 protein: CASSMRAGGFEAFF. The CDR3 nucleotides are TGTGCCAGCAGTATGAGGGCTGGAGGCTTTGAAGCTTTCTTT.